This is a list of T cell receptor beta chains from one sample in a study of cytomegalovirus exposure and HLA in healthy donors. Profiling relied on immunoSEQ multiplex PCR, and the TCRdb table lists in-frame clones only, not all of them. Of some 200,000 clones listed, about four fifths are singletons. The sample was PBMCs. These receptors came from a female donor in good health and CMV-seronegative. The conserved cysteine and the conserved F or W are not part of the CDR3 here. For some rows the clone size is stated as once, few or many, or as a class when expanded; others skip it.

CDR3	V	J	size
ASSQSVQRNTEAF	TRBV4-2	TRBJ1-1	few
ASSPPQGLYGYT	TRBV28	TRBJ1-2	NA
ASSQGTLNEQF	TRBV4-2	TRBJ2-1	few
ASSQDLAVFDSPLH	TRBV4-2	TRBJ1-6	NA
ASSTRTVSSNQPQH	TRBV19	TRBJ1-5	NA
SGLGGSNSGNTIY	TRBV29-1	TRBJ1-3	few
ASSSRQGANYGYT	TRBV18	TRBJ1-2	once
ASSYSHGEGNTIY	TRBV6-6	TRBJ1-3	NA
ASSAQGLTVNEQF	TRBV19	TRBJ2-1	NA
ASSLASQGAGGNTIY	TRBV5-1	TRBJ1-3	NA
AISEFRGLATGELF	TRBV10-3	TRBJ2-2	once
ASSRKGAGTEAF	TRBV19	TRBJ1-1	few
ASSKTALLFKLF	TRBV21-1	TRBJ1-4	NA
ASSDWLVSNQPQH	TRBV6-5	TRBJ1-5	NA
ASSLSGQASSHYEQY	TRBV5-5	TRBJ2-7	NA
ASRHGTSEGNEQF	TRBV6-1	TRBJ2-1	NA
ASSPGQGTLSYEQY	TRBV4-2	TRBJ2-7	NA
ASRKTGGGFTDTQY	TRBV7-6	TRBJ2-3	NA
ASRPKGTHRVSSYEQY	TRBV21-1	TRBJ2-7	NA
ASRDRDRGWYEQY	TRBV27	TRBJ2-7	NA
ASRGMRTGTSYEQY	TRBV28	TRBJ2-7	NA
ASSTPGGDSFYSNQPQH	TRBV19	TRBJ1-5	NA
ASSLGTGNVLT	TRBV7-9	TRBJ2-6	NA
ASSPREENTGELF	TRBV18	TRBJ2-2	NA
SSSLAGGSYEQY	TRBV7-9	TRBJ2-7	NA
ASSLTTGGTYEQY	TRBV5-1	TRBJ2-7	NA
ASSLESGRTDTQY	TRBV5-1	TRBJ2-3	NA
ASRGLAGYDAYEQY	TRBV27	TRBJ2-7	few